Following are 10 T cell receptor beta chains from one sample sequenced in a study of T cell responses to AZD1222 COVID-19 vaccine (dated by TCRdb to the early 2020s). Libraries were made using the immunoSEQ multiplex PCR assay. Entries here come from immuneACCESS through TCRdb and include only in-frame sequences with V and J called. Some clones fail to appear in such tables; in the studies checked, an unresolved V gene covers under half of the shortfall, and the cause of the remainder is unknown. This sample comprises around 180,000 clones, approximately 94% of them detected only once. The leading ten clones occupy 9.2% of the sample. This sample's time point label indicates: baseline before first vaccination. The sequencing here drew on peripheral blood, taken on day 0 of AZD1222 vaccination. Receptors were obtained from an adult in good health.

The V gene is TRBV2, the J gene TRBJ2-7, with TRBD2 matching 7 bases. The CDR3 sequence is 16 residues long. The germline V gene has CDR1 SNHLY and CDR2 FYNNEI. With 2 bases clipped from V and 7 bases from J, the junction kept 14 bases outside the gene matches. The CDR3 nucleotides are TGTGCCAGCAGTGAATGGAGCGGCCGAATCGGGGGGGAGCAGTACTTC. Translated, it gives CASSEWSGRIGGEQYF.

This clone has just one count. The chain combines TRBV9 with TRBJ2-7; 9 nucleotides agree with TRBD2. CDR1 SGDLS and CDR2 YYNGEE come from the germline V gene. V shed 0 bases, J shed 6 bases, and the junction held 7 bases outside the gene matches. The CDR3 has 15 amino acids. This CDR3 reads CASSVGGGGESEQYF. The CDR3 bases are TGTGCCAGCAGCGTAGGGGGCGGGGGGGAGAGCGAGCAGTACTTC.

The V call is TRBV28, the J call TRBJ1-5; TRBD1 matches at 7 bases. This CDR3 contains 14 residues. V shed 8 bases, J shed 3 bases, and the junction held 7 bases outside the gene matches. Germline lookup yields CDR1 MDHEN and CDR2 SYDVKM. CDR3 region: CASLRQGINQPQHF. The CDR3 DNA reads TGTGCCAGCTTGAGACAGGGAATCAATCAGCCCCAGCATTTT.

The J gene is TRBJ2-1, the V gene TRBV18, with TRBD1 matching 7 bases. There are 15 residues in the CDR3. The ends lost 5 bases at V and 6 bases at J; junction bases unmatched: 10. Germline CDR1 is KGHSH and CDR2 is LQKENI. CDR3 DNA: TGTGCCAGCTCAACCCGGGACAGCCAATTCAATGAGCAGTTCTTC. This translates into CASSTRDSQFNEQFF.

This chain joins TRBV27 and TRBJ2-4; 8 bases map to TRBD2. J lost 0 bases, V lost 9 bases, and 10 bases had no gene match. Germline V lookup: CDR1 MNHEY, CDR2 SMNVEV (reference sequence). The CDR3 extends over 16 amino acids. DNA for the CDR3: TGTGCCAGTCAGGGCGGAGCGGGAGTAGCCAAAAACATTCAGTACTTC. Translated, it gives CASQGGAGVAKNIQYF.

Here the CDR3 DNA reads TGTGCCAGTAGACGAGGGGGCACAGATACGCAGTATTTT. Translation: CASRRGGTDTQYF. The chain couples TRBV19 to TRBJ2-3, with D perhaps assigned TRBD1 or TRBD2 (5 bases each). The germline V gene has CDR1 LNHDA and CDR2 SQIVND (reference sequence). The CDR3 spans 13 residues. Trimming took off 6 bases at V and 1 base at J, with 8 bases between the two ends. The full variable domain, rest sourced from reference TRBV19 and TRBJ2-3, is DGGITQSPKYLFRKEGQNVTLSCEQNLNHDAMYWYRQDPGQGLRLIYYSQIVNDFQKGDIAEGYSVSREKKESFPLTVTSAQKNPTAFYLCASRRGGTDTQYFGPGTRLTVL.

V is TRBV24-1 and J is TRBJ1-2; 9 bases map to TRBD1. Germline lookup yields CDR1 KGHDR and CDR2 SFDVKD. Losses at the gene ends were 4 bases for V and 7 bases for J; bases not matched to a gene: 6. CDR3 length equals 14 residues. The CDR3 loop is CATSETGTGIGYTF. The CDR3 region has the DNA TGTGCCACCAGTGAGACCGGGACAGGGATTGGCTACACCTTC.

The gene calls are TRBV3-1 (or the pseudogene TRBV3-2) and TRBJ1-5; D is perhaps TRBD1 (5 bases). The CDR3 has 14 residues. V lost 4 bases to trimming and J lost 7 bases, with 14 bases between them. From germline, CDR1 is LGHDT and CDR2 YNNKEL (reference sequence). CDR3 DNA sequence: TGTGCCAGCAGCCCCCGCCGGGGGTCCCAGCCCCAGCATTTT. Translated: CASSPRRGSQPQHF.

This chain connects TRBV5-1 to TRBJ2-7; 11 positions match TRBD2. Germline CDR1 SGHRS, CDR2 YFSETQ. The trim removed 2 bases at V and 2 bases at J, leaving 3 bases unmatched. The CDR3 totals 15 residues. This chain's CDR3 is CASSLIAGGAYEQYF. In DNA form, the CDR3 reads TGCGCCAGCAGCTTAATAGCGGGAGGGGCCTACGAGCAGTACTTC.

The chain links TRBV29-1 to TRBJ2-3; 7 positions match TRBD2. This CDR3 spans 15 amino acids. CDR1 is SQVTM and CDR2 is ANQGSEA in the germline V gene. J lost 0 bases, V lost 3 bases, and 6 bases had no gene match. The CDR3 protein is CSVDGNSGSTDTQYF. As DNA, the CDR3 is TGCAGCGTTGACGGTAATAGCGGGAGCACAGATACGCAGTATTTT.